One T cell receptor beta chain is described in this entry. This record comes from a study of blood T cell repertoires in COVID-19. At the level of the study: From T cells, B-cell-depleted T cells, or PBMCs came the material, which was cDNA or gDNA.

How the authors handled the data: Amplification of reference gene primers was used by the study to estimate nucleated cell counts. Assay used: immunoSEQ multiplex PCR; TCRdb lists only in-frame clones, some missing. V and J calls and clone size are those listed in that table; D and trimming were worked out from the DNA. The sample lists some 460,000 clones, around 89% occurring once. Germline V lookup: CDR1 SNHLY, CDR2 FYNNEI. The CDR3 length is 14 residues. V dropped 7 bases and J dropped 1 base, with 10 bases sitting between them. Sequencing was done on a sample of peripheral blood. The TCR was taken from a woman aged 30 to 39 with acute or convalescent COVID-19. The chain has TRBV2 and TRBJ2-2, with a possible D match to TRBD1 (6 bases). CDR3 protein: CASIRTENTGELFF. The CDR3 nucleotides read TGTGCCAGCATCCGGACAGAGAACACCGGGGAGCTGTTTTTT.